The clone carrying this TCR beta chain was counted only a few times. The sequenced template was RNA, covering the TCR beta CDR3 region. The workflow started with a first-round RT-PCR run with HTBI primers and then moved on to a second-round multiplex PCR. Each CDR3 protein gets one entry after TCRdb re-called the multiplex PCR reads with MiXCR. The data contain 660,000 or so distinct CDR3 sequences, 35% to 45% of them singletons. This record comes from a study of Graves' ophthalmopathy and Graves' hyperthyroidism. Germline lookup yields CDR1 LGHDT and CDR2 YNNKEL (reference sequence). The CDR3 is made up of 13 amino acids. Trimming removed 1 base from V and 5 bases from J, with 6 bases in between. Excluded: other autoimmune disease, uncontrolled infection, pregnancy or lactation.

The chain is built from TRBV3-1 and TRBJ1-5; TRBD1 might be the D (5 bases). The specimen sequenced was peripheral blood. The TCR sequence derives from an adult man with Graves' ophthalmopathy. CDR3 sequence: CASSQAGDQPQHF. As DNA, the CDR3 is TGTGCCAGCAGCCAAGCGGGGGATCAGCCCCAGCATTTT.